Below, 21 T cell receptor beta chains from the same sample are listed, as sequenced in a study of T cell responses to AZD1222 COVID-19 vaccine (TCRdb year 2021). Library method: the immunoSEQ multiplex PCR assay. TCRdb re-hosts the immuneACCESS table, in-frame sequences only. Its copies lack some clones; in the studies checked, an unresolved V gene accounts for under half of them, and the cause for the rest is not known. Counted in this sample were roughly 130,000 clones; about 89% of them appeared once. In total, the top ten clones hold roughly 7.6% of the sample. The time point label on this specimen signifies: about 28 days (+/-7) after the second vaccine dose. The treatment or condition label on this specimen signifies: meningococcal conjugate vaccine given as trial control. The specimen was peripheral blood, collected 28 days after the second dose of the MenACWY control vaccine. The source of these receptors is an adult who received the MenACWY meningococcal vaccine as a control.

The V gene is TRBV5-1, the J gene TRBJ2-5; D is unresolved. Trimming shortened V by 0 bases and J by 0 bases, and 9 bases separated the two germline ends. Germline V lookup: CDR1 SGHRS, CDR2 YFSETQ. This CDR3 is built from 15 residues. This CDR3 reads CASSLAEWDQETQYF. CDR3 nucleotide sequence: TGCGCCAGCAGCTTGGCTGAGTGGGACCAAGAGACCCAGTACTTC.

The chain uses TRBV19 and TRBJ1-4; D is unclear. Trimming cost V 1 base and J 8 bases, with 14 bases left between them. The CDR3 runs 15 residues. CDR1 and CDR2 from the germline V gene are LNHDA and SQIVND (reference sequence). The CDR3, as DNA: TGTGCCAGTAGTATAGCGCGGGGTGAGGCGGAAAAACTGTTTTTT. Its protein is CASSIARGEAEKLFF.

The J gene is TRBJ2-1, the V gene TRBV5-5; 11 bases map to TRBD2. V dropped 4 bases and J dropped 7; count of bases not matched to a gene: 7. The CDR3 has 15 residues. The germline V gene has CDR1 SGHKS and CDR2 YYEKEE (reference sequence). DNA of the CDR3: TGTGCCAGCAGCGATAGCGGGGGGGCCAGAAATGAGCAGTTCTTC. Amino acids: CASSDSGGARNEQFF.

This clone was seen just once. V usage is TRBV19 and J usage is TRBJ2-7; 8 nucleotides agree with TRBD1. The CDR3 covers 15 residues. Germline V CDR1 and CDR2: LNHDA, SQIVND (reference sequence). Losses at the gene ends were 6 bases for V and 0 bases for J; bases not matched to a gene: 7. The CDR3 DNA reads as TGTGCCAGTAGCCCCGGGCAGGGGGCCTCCTACGAGCAGTACTTC. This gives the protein CASSPGQGASYEQYF.

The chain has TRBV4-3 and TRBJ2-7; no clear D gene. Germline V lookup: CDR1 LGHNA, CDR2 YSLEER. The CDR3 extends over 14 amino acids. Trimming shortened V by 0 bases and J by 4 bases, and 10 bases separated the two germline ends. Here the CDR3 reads CASSQDREGYEQYF. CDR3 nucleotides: TGCGCCAGCAGCCAAGATAGGGAAGGTTACGAGCAGTACTTC.

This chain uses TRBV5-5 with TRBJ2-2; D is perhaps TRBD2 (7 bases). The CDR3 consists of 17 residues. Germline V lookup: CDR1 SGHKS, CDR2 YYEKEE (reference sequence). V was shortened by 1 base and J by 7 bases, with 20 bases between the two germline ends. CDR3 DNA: TGTGCCAGCAGCTTGTCCACTGGGGGGGCAATGGTCGGGGAGCTGTTTTTT. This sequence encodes CASSLSTGGAMVGELFF. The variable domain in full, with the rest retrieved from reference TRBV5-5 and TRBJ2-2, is DAGVTQSPTHLIKTRGQQVTLRCSPISGHKSVSWYQQVLGQGPQFIFQYYEKEERGRGNFPDRFSARQFPNYSSELNVNALLLGDSALYLCASSLSTGGAMVGELFFGEGSRLTVL.

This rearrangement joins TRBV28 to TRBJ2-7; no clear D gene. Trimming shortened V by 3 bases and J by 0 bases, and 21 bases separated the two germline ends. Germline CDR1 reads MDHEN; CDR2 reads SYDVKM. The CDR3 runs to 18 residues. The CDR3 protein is CASSFLASGGRSSYEQYF. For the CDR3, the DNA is TGTGCCAGCAGTTTTCTCGCGAGTGGTGGAAGAAGCTCCTACGAGCAGTACTTC.

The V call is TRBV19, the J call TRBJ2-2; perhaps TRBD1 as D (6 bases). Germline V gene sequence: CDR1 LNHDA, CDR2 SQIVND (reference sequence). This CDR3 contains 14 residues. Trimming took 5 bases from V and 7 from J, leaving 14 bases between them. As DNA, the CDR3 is TGTGCCAGTAGTGCTACAGGGAGAATCGGGGAGCTGTTTTTT. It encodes CASSATGRIGELFF.

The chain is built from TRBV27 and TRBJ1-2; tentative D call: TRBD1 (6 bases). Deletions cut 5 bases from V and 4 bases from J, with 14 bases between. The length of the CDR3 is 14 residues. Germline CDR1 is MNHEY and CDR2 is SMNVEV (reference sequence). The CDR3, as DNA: TGTGCCAGCAGTCCAGGACAGAGCCGCTATGGCTACACCTTC. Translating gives CASSPGQSRYGYTF.

The CDR3 loop is CASRIQGSDEQFF. The DNA for the CDR3 is TGTGCCAGCAGGATCCAGGGTTCGGATGAGCAGTTCTTC. The J gene is TRBJ2-1, the V gene TRBV5-4; possible D gene TRBD1, 5 bases. V was cut by 5 bases and J by 8 bases, with 14 bases left in between. CDR3 length equals 13 residues. Germline V lookup: CDR1 SGHNT, CDR2 YYREEE (reference sequence).

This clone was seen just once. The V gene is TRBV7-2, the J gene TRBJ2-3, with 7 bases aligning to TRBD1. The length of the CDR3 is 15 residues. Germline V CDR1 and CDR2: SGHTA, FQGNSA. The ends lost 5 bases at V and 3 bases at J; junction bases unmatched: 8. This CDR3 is CASSARQGVTDTQYF. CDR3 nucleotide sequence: TGTGCCAGCAGCGCCCGACAGGGAGTGACAGATACGCAGTATTTT. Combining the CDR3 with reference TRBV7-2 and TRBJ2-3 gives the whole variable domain GAGVSQSPSNKVTEKGKDVELRCDPISGHTALYWYRQSLGQGLEFLIYFQGNSAPDKSGLPSDRFSAERTGGSVSTLTIQRTQQEDSAVYLCASSARQGVTDTQYFGPGTRLTVL.

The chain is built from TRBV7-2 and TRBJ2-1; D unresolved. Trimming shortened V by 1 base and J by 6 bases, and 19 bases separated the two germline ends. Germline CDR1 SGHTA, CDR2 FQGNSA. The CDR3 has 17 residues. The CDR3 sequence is CASSLERLGLVGNEQFF. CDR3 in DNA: TGTGCCAGCAGCTTAGAGAGGCTAGGGCTAGTGGGCAATGAGCAGTTCTTC.

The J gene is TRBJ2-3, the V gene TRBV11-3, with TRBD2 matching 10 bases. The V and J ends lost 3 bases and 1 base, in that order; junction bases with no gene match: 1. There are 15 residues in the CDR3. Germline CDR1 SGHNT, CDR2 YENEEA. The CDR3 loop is CASSFGLAGTDTQYF. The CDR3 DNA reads TGTGCCAGCAGCTTCGGACTAGCGGGCACAGATACGCAGTATTTT.

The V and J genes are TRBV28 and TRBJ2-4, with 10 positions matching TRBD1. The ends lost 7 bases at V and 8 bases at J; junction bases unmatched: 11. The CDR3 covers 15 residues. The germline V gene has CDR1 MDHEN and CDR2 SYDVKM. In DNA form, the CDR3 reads TGTGCCAGCACCCAGGCGACAGGGGGCAGGTACATTCAGTACTTC. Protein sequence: CASTQATGGRYIQYF.

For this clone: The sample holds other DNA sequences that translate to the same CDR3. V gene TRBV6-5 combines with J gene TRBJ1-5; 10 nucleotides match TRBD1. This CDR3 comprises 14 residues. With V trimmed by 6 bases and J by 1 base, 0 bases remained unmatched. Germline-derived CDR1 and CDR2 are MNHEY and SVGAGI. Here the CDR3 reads CASRTGGSNQPQHF. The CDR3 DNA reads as TGTGCCAGCAGGACAGGGGGCAGCAATCAGCCCCAGCATTTT.

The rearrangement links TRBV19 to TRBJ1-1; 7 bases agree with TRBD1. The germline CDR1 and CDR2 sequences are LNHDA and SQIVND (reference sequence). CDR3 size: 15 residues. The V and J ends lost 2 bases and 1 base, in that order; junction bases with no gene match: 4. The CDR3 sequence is CASSILAGGNTEAFF. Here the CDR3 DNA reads TGTGCCAGTAGTATATTGGCAGGGGGGAACACTGAAGCTTTCTTT. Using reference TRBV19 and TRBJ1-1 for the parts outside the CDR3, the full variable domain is DGGITQSPKYLFRKEGQNVTLSCEQNLNHDAMYWYRQDPGQGLRLIYYSQIVNDFQKGDIAEGYSVSREKKESFPLTVTSAQKNPTAFYLCASSILAGGNTEAFFGQGTRLTVV.

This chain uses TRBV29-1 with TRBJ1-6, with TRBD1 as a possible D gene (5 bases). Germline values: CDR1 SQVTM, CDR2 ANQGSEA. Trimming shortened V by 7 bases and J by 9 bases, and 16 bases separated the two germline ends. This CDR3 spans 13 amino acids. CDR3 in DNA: TGCAGCGCCGTAGTACAGGAAGGTTCACCCCTCCACTTT. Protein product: CSAVVQEGSPLHF. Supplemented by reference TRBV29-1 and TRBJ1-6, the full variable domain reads SAVISQKPSRDICQRGTSLTIQCQVDSQVTMMFWYRQQPGQSLTLIATANQGSEATYESGFVIDKFPISRPNLTFSTLTVSNMSPEDSSIYLCSAVVQEGSPLHFGNGTRLTVT.

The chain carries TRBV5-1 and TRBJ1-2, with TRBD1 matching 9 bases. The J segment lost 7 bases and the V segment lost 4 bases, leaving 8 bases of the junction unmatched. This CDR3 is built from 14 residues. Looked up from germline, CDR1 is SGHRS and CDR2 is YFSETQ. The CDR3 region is CASSPTRDRVGYTF. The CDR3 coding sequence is TGCGCCAGCAGCCCGACCCGGGACAGGGTTGGCTACACCTTC. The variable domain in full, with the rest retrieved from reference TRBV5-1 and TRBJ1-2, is KAGVTQTPRYLIKTRGQQVTLSCSPISGHRSVSWYQQTPGQGLQFLFEYFSETQRNKGNFPGRFSGRQFSNSRSEMNVSTLELGDSALYLCASSPTRDRVGYTFGSGTRLTVV.

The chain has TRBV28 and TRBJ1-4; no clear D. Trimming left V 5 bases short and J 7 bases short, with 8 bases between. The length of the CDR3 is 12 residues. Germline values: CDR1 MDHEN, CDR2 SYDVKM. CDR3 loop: CASSLPTEKLFF. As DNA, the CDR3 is TGTGCCAGCAGTCTGCCTACTGAAAAACTGTTTTTT.

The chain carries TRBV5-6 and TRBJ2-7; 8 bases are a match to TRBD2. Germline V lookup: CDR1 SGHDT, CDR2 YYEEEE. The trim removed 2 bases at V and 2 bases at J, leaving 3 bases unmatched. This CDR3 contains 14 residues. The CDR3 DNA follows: TGTGCCAGCAGCTTTGTAGCGGGACCCTACGAGCAGTACTTC. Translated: CASSFVAGPYEQYF.

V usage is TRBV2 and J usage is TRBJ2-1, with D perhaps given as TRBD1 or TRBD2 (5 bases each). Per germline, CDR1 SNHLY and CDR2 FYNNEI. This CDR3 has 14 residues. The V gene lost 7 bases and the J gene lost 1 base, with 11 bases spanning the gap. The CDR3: CASNRDVSYNEQFF. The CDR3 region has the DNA TGTGCCAGCAACCGGGACGTATCCTACAATGAGCAGTTCTTC.